These 28 T cell receptor beta chains were sequenced from one sample in a study of cytomegalovirus exposure and HLA in healthy donors. PCR primers comprised 60 Vbeta and 13 Jbeta primers. Generated by immunoSEQ multiplex PCR, the TCRdb table keeps only in-frame clones and is missing some. The sample lists 120,000 to 150,000 clones, just under 70% occurring once. The sample consisted of PBMCs. All receptors come from a man between 60 and 70 years old in good health and CMV-seronegative.

V usage is TRBV30 and J usage is TRBJ2-7, with D maybe TRBD1 (5 bases). CDR1 and CDR2 (germline): GTSNPN, SVGIG (reference sequence). This CDR3 contains 12 residues. Between the trimmed V and J ends, which lost 2 bases and 3 bases, there was a span of 8 bases. The CDR3 spells CAWSQGLYEQYF. The CDR3 bases are TGTGCCTGGAGTCAGGGTCTCTACGAGCAGTACTTC.

The chain is built from TRBV9 and TRBJ2-3, with TRBD2 matching 9 bases. The CDR3 extends over 15 amino acids. Germline V CDR1 and CDR2: SGDLS, YYNGEE. The V and J ends lost 0 bases and 4 bases, in that order; junction bases with no gene match: 3. CDR3 region: CASSVVVAGADTQYF. The CDR3 DNA reads as TGTGCCAGCAGCGTAGTGGTAGCGGGAGCAGATACGCAGTATTTT.

The V gene is TRBV7-9, the J gene TRBJ1-2; the match to TRBD1 covers 9 bases. J lost 5 bases, V lost 1 base, and 2 bases had no gene match. CDR1 is SEHNR and CDR2 is FQNEAQ in the germline V gene (reference sequence). The CDR3 contains 14 residues. The CDR3 reads CASSLGDRVYGYTF. The CDR3 DNA sequence: TGTGCCAGCAGCTTAGGGGACAGGGTATATGGCTACACCTTC.

The chain recombines TRBV28 with TRBJ1-2; 7 bases are a match to TRBD1. V lost 7 bases to trimming and J lost 4 bases; unmatched junction nucleotides: 9. The germline V gene encodes CDR1 MDHEN and CDR2 SYDVKM. The CDR3 is 14 amino acids. CDR3: CASTPGQSGYGYTF. The DNA for the CDR3 is TGTGCCAGCACCCCGGGACAGAGCGGCTATGGCTACACCTTC.

This clone was seen a few times. V and J are TRBV28 and TRBJ1-1, with no clear D. CDR3 length: 13 amino acids. V lost 6 bases and J lost 0, with 8 bases in between. Germline V lookup: CDR1 MDHEN, CDR2 SYDVKM. The DNA of the CDR3 is TGTGCCAGCAGCATTTCCATGAACACTGAAGCTTTCTTT. Protein product: CASSISMNTEAFF.

This chain links TRBV9 with TRBJ2-3, with D possibly matching TRBD2 (5 bases). The CDR3 runs 16 residues. Per the germline V gene, CDR1 is SGDLS and CDR2 is YYNGEE. Trimming cost V 0 bases and J 0 bases, with 11 bases left between them. The CDR3 DNA follows: TGTGCCAGCAGCGTAGCTTTTAGCGAGAGCACAGATACGCAGTATTTT. It codes for CASSVAFSESTDTQYF.

A few counts support this clone. The chain joins TRBV9 to TRBJ1-4, with unresolved D. Germline V gene sequence: CDR1 SGDLS, CDR2 YYNGEE. This CDR3 contains 14 residues. V was pared by 0 bases and J by 4 bases, with 7 bases between. The CDR3 coding sequence is TGTGCCAGCAGCGTAGAGCTTGGTAATGAAAAACTGTTTTTT. Protein product: CASSVELGNEKLFF. The full variable domain, its missing parts supplied by reference TRBV9 and TRBJ1-4, is DSGVTQTPKHLITATGQRVTLRCSPRSGDLSVYWYQQSLDQGLQFLIQYYNGEERAKGNILERFSAQQFPDLHSELNLSSLELGDSALYFCASSVELGNEKLFFGSGTQLSVL.

The V call is TRBV9, the J call TRBJ2-2; 8 nucleotides line up with TRBD2. Trimming at V came to 3 bases and at J to 5 bases, leaving 9 bases not matched to a gene. Germline V gene sequence: CDR1 SGDLS, CDR2 YYNGEE. The CDR3 extends over 16 amino acids. The DNA for the CDR3 is TGTGCCAGCAGCGGGGGTAGCGGGATCTCTACCGGGGAGCTGTTTTTT. Translated, it gives CASSGGSGISTGELFF. The complete variable domain, with remaining parts taken from reference TRBV9 and TRBJ2-2, reads DSGVTQTPKHLITATGQRVTLRCSPRSGDLSVYWYQQSLDQGLQFLIQYYNGEERAKGNILERFSAQQFPDLHSELNLSSLELGDSALYFCASSGGSGISTGELFFGEGSRLTVL.

J is TRBJ1-4 and V is TRBV28; 7 bases are shared with TRBD1. The V gene's germline CDR1 is MDHEN and CDR2 SYDVKM. J gave up 10 bases and V 7 bases, and 15 bases lay outside the gene matches. CDR3 length: 15 residues. The CDR3 reads CASIPSSGGGGKLFF. The CDR3 DNA follows: TGTGCCAGCATCCCTTCTTCAGGGGGAGGAGGAAAACTGTTTTTT.

This chain uses TRBV7-9 with TRBJ2-7; 12 bases align to TRBD2. V was clipped by 2 bases and J by 5 bases; unmatched bases: 4. Germline loops: CDR1 SEHNR, CDR2 FQNEAQ (reference sequence). This CDR3 is built from 15 residues. The CDR3 region is CASSLPGLAGNEQYF. In DNA form, the CDR3 reads TGTGCCAGCAGCTTACCGGGACTAGCGGGTAACGAGCAGTACTTC.

This chain uses TRBV7-8 with TRBJ2-7; a weak D match, TRBD2 (5 bases). The germline CDR1 and CDR2 sequences are SGHVS and FQNEAQ. The CDR3 has 13 amino acids. V lost 1 base to trimming and J lost 1 base, with 5 bases between them. Written as DNA, the CDR3 is TGTGCCAGCAGCTTAGGGGAGTCCTACGAGCAGTACTTC. Translation gives CASSLGESYEQYF.

V is TRBV18 and J is TRBJ1-4; possibly TRBD1 for D (5 bases). V was pared by 2 bases and J by 0 bases, with 7 bases between. The CDR3 runs to 15 residues. The germline V gene has CDR1 KGHSH and CDR2 LQKENI. CDR3 sequence (DNA): TGTGCCAGCTCACCAAGGGGCGCAACTAATGAAAAACTGTTTTTT. Translating it yields CASSPRGATNEKLFF.

The CDR3 DNA sequence: TGTGCCAGCAGCGAACAGTGGACTAATGAAAAACTGTTTTTT. Translated: CASSEQWTNEKLFF. The rearrangement joins TRBV6-1 to TRBJ1-4; D is uncertain. Germline CDR1 and CDR2: MNHNS and SASEGT. The CDR3 consists of 14 residues. The V gene lost 6 bases and the J gene lost 2 bases, with 10 bases spanning the gap.

V usage is TRBV7-9 and J usage is TRBJ2-7; 12 bases map to TRBD2. From germline, CDR1 is SEHNR and CDR2 FQNEAQ (reference sequence). V dropped 5 bases and J dropped 3; count of bases not matched to a gene: 8. The CDR3 runs 16 residues. CDR3 loop: CASSPIRTSGIYEQYF. As DNA, the CDR3 is TGTGCCAGCAGCCCAATAAGGACTAGCGGGATCTACGAGCAGTACTTC.

This clone was counted between two and nine times. The V and J genes are TRBV6-4 and TRBJ2-4; TRBD2 matches 9 bases. CDR3 length equals 16 residues. The J segment lost 4 bases and the V segment lost 2 bases, leaving 6 bases of the junction unmatched. Germline assignment: CDR1 MRHNA and CDR2 SNTAGT. DNA of the CDR3: TGTGCCAGCAGTGACACCATGACTAGCGGAAAAAACATTCAGTACTTC. It is translated as CASSDTMTSGKNIQYF.

V and J are TRBV4-2 and TRBJ2-5; possibly TRBD1 for D (6 bases). CDR1 and CDR2 from the germline V gene are LGHNA and YNFKEQ. V was cut by 0 bases and J by 6 bases, with 26 bases left in between. The CDR3 is 19 residues long. CDR3 residues: CASSQDPGRVGGEMKTQYF. In nucleotides, the CDR3 is TGTGCCAGCAGCCAAGATCCCGGCAGGGTAGGGGGTGAGATGAAGACCCAGTACTTC.

This clone was observed a handful of times. The rearrangement uses TRBV6-1 and TRBJ2-5; 8 bases line up with TRBD1. The CDR3 contains 14 residues. The V gene end was trimmed by 6 bases and the J gene end by 5 bases; junction bases not matched to a gene: 8. From germline, CDR1 is MNHNS and CDR2 SASEGT. The CDR3 loop is CASRAGGTRETQYF. Written as DNA, the CDR3 is TGTGCCAGCAGGGCAGGGGGCACGAGGGAGACCCAGTACTTC.

The V gene is TRBV2, the J gene TRBJ1-1, with D unclear. The germline CDR1 and CDR2 sequences are SNHLY and FYNNEI. CDR3 length: 13 residues. Trimming took 7 bases from V and 5 from J, leaving 14 bases between them. In DNA form, the CDR3 reads TGTGCCAGCACACCGGCTGAGGTGACTGAAGCTTTCTTT. Translation gives CASTPAEVTEAFF.

V is TRBV27 and J is TRBJ1-5; D possibly corresponds to TRBD1 (5 bases). The length of the CDR3 is 15 residues. Germline V CDR1 and CDR2: MNHEY, SMNVEV (reference sequence). V was trimmed by 4 bases and J by 1 base, leaving 11 bases between them. CDR3: CASSSPGESNQPQHF. CDR3 nucleotides: TGTGCCAGCAGTTCCCCGGGGGAAAGCAATCAGCCCCAGCATTTT.

The CDR3 DNA is TGTGCCAGCAGCCCTACTAGCGTTAGTAGAGATACGCAGTATTTT. Its protein product is CASSPTSVSRDTQYF. The chain employs TRBV9 and TRBJ2-3; 7 bases align to TRBD2. CDR1 and CDR2 (germline): SGDLS, YYNGEE. The CDR3 is 15 residues long. Trimming at V came to 4 bases and at J to 5 bases, leaving 10 bases not matched to a gene. Full variable domain (remainder filled in from reference TRBV9 and TRBJ2-3): DSGVTQTPKHLITATGQRVTLRCSPRSGDLSVYWYQQSLDQGLQFLIQYYNGEERAKGNILERFSAQQFPDLHSELNLSSLELGDSALYFCASSPTSVSRDTQYFGPGTRLTVL.

The CDR3 DNA reads as TGTGCCAGCAGTGCCCCCCCACGGACAGGGGGCTCTGGAAACACCATATATTTT. Its translation is CASSAPPRTGGSGNTIYF. This chain connects TRBV2 to TRBJ1-3; 10 positions match TRBD1. This CDR3 has 18 amino acids. Germline assignment: CDR1 SNHLY and CDR2 FYNNEI. The V and J ends lost 4 bases and 0 bases, in that order; junction bases with no gene match: 9.

The genes are TRBV29-1 and TRBJ2-3, with TRBD1 identical over 8 bases. V shed 6 bases and J 0 bases; nucleotides not matched to a gene: 5. The CDR3 covers 14 residues. Germline V gene lookup returns CDR1 SQVTM and CDR2 ANQGSEA. CDR3 residues: CSVDGTGSTDTQYF. Written as DNA, the CDR3 is TGCAGCGTGGATGGGACAGGAAGCACAGATACGCAGTATTTT.

Only a few counts were recorded for this clone. The chain links TRBV6-5 to TRBJ2-5; possible D gene TRBD2, 6 bases. Germline CDR1 reads MNHEY; CDR2 reads SVGAGI. Trimming removed 7 bases from V and 5 bases from J, with 17 bases in between. This CDR3 spans 14 amino acids. CDR3 in amino acids: CASTSRGSGETQYF. CDR3 in DNA: TGTGCCAGCACCTCCCGGGGGAGTGGGGAGACCCAGTACTTC.

This clone was detected only a few times. V gene TRBV9 combines with J gene TRBJ2-7; 10 nucleotides align to TRBD2. V was clipped by 6 bases and J by 2 bases; unmatched bases: 5. CDR3 size: 14 residues. Germline assignment: CDR1 SGDLS and CDR2 YYNGEE. The CDR3: CASTTGLAAYEQYF. CDR3 sequence (DNA): TGTGCCAGCACCACTGGACTAGCGGCCTACGAGCAGTACTTC. Together with reference TRBV9 and TRBJ2-7, the CDR3 gives the full variable domain: DSGVTQTPKHLITATGQRVTLRCSPRSGDLSVYWYQQSLDQGLQFLIQYYNGEERAKGNILERFSAQQFPDLHSELNLSSLELGDSALYFCASTTGLAAYEQYFGPGTRLTVT.

In its sample, this clone was seen once. V usage is TRBV5-1 and J usage is TRBJ2-1; 7 nucleotides line up with TRBD1. The CDR3 is 15 residues long. The ends lost 3 bases at V and 5 bases at J; junction bases unmatched: 8. Germline assignment: CDR1 SGHRS and CDR2 YFSETQ. CDR3 sequence reads: CASSSETGTDNEQFF. The DNA for the CDR3 is TGCGCCAGCAGCTCGGAAACCGGGACAGACAATGAGCAGTTCTTC.

In DNA, the CDR3 is TGTGCCTGGAGTGTACAGGGAGACTATGGCTACACCTTC. This codes for CAWSVQGDYGYTF. J is TRBJ1-2 and V is TRBV30; tentatively, D is TRBD1 (6 bases). CDR3 size: 13 residues. The V gene's germline CDR1 is GTSNPN and CDR2 SVGIG (reference sequence). Trimming took off 0 bases at V and 3 bases at J, with 8 bases between the two ends.

This clone appeared a few times. The chain couples TRBV28 to TRBJ1-1; TRBD1 matches at 7 bases. Losses at the gene ends were 5 bases for V and 1 base for J; bases not matched to a gene: 7. This CDR3 has 15 amino acids. Germline CDR1 reads MDHEN; CDR2 reads SYDVKM. The CDR3 DNA sequence: TGTGCCAGCAGTCGAGCTACAGGGGCGAACACTGAAGCTTTCTTT. This gives the protein CASSRATGANTEAFF.

This rearrangement joins TRBV5-1 to TRBJ2-7; D may be TRBD2 (5 bases). With 3 bases removed from V and 2 bases from J, the gap between germline ends came to 9 bases. This CDR3 is 13 amino acids long. Germline V gene lookup returns CDR1 SGHRS and CDR2 YFSETQ. CDR3 nucleotides: TGCGCCAGCAGCTCGGACTTACCCTACGAGCAGTACTTC. This translates into CASSSDLPYEQYF. The variable domain in full, with the rest retrieved from reference TRBV5-1 and TRBJ2-7, is KAGVTQTPRYLIKTRGQQVTLSCSPISGHRSVSWYQQTPGQGLQFLFEYFSETQRNKGNFPGRFSGRQFSNSRSEMNVSTLELGDSALYLCASSSDLPYEQYFGPGTRLTVT.